Each of the 26 T cell receptor beta chains below was sequenced from the same sample in a study of cytomegalovirus exposure and HLA in healthy donors. 60 Vbeta and 13 Jbeta primers were used in PCR. The repertoire was sequenced with immunoSEQ multiplex PCR; TCRdb's copy has only in-frame clones and lacks some. Found here are fewer than 250,000 clones, around 82% of them singletons; the top ten hold over 1.5%. Sequences were obtained from PBMCs. These receptors originate from a man in his forties in good health and CMV-seropositive.

The V and J genes are TRBV27 and TRBJ2-7; 9 positions match TRBD1. Germline CDR1 and CDR2: MNHEY and SMNVEV (reference sequence). V dropped 6 bases and J dropped 4; count of bases not matched to a gene: 7. CDR3 size: 14 residues. The CDR3 here is CASRTGTGQYEQYF. In DNA form, the CDR3 reads TGTGCCAGCAGAACGGGGACAGGGCAATACGAGCAGTACTTC.

The V and J genes are TRBV30 and TRBJ2-1, with D unresolved. Looked up from germline, CDR1 is GTSNPN and CDR2 is SVGIG (reference sequence). V was pared by 8 bases and J by 4 bases, with 9 bases between. The CDR3 runs to 11 residues. The CDR3 DNA is TGTGCCCTAGTTCGATACAATGAGCAGTTCTTC. It translates to CALVRYNEQFF. The variable domain in full, with the rest retrieved from reference TRBV30 and TRBJ2-1, is SQTIHQWPATLVQPVGSPLSLECTVEGTSNPNLYWYRQAAGRGLQLLFYSVGIGQISSEVPQNLSASRPQDRQFILSSKKLLLSDSGFYLCALVRYNEQFFGPGTRLTVL.

This clone came up once. V gene TRBV2 combines with J gene TRBJ1-5, with D hard to call. The CDR3 runs 15 residues. Germline-derived CDR1 and CDR2 are SNHLY and FYNNEI. V was cut by 2 bases and J by 0 bases, with 8 bases left in between. DNA for the CDR3: TGTGCCAGCAGTGAAACAGAAATTAGCAATCAGCCCCAGCATTTT. Its protein is CASSETEISNQPQHF.

The chain employs TRBV10-2 and TRBJ1-1; D is unresolved. Trimming left V 3 bases short and J 8 bases short, with 13 bases between. The CDR3 has 13 residues. Per germline, CDR1 WSHSY and CDR2 SAAADI. The CDR3 bases are TGCGCCAGCAGTGAAGGCCGGGGTGGAGAAGCTTTCTTT. Amino acids: CASSEGRGGEAFF.

The rearrangement uses TRBV7-6 and TRBJ2-1; D is perhaps TRBD2 (6 bases). CDR3 length: 13 residues. Germline V gives CDR1 SGHVS, CDR2 FNYEAQ. Trimming left V 6 bases short and J 7 bases short, with 13 bases between. CDR3 sequence reads: CASSPGLRNEQFF. The CDR3, as DNA: TGTGCCAGCAGTCCGGGACTCCGTAATGAGCAGTTCTTC.

The CDR3 region is CASSPTRDRPYNEQFF. Written as DNA, the CDR3 is TGTGCCAGCAGCCCCACCCGGGACAGACCCTACAATGAGCAGTTCTTC. This chain uses TRBV7-9 with TRBJ2-1; 7 nucleotides line up with TRBD1. V lost 5 bases and J lost 2; bases outside the gene matches: 9. The germline CDR1 and CDR2 sequences are SEHNR and FQNEAQ (reference sequence). This CDR3 contains 16 residues.

This clone appeared once. This chain uses TRBV7-8 with TRBJ2-2; 12 nucleotides line up with TRBD2. This CDR3 has 16 residues. The V gene end was trimmed by 1 base and the J gene end by 7 bases; junction bases not matched to a gene: 4. Per germline, CDR1 SGHVS and CDR2 FQNEAQ. This CDR3 is CASSLGGLAGFGELFF. CDR3 DNA: TGTGCCAGCAGCTTAGGAGGACTAGCGGGATTCGGGGAGCTGTTTTTT.

This clone was detected a few times. The V gene is TRBV6-5, the J gene TRBJ1-2; D ambiguous. This CDR3 comprises 16 residues. Germline assignment: CDR1 MNHEY and CDR2 SVGAGI. Trimming pared 4 bases from V and 8 bases from J, leaving 23 bases between. This CDR3 is CASSLQNRNSRGGYTF. For the CDR3, the DNA is TGTGCCAGCAGTTTGCAGAACAGAAACTCCCGAGGGGGCTACACCTTC.

The CDR3 DNA reads as TGTGCCAGCAGTGAAGGGCTAGCGGGAGGGGAGACCCAGTACTTC. Encoded protein: CASSEGLAGGETQYF. This chain joins TRBV6-1 and TRBJ2-5; 12 nucleotides agree with TRBD2. CDR1 and CDR2 (germline): MNHNS, SASEGT. V shed 1 base and J 5 bases; nucleotides not matched to a gene: 2. The CDR3 covers 15 residues.

The rearrangement uses TRBV6-6 and TRBJ2-1; 8 nucleotides line up with TRBD2. V dropped 6 bases and J dropped 7; count of bases not matched to a gene: 14. Germline CDR1 and CDR2: MNHNY and SVGAGI (reference sequence). This CDR3 spans 16 amino acids. In DNA, the CDR3 is TGTGCCAGCAGAACCCCTATCGGGAGGGCCGAGAATGAGCAGTTCTTC. This codes for CASRTPIGRAENEQFF.

V gene TRBV2 combines with J gene TRBJ2-5; possible D gene TRBD1, 5 bases. V was shortened by 6 bases and J by 2 bases, with 10 bases between the two germline ends. The CDR3 sequence is 13 residues long. CDR1 is SNHLY and CDR2 is FYNNEI in the germline V gene. CDR3 sequence reads: CASRADRQETQYF. Written as DNA, the CDR3 is TGTGCCAGCAGGGCCGACAGACAAGAGACCCAGTACTTC.

The genes are TRBV21-1 and TRBJ2-2; the DNA was not compared with TRBD1, the D call given in the table. TRBV21-1 is recorded as a pseudogene. The CDR3 contains 20 residues. The CDR3 nucleotides read TGTGCCAGCAGCAACGACCCGTGGGACCGGGACAGCGGCGCCACTGGGGAGCTGTTTTTT. Translating it yields CASSNDPWDRDSGATGELFF.

This chain connects TRBV15 to TRBJ2-1; D is uncertain. From germline, CDR1 is LNHNV and CDR2 YYDKDF (reference sequence). Deletions cut 6 bases from V and 7 bases from J, with 13 bases between. The CDR3 runs 13 residues. CDR3: CATRPRSANEQFF. Here the CDR3 DNA reads TGTGCCACCAGGCCCCGTAGTGCGAATGAGCAGTTCTTC. Together with reference TRBV15 and TRBJ2-1, the CDR3 gives the full variable domain: DAMVIQNPRYQVTQFGKPVTLSCSQTLNHNVMYWYQQKSSQAPKLLFHYYDKDFNNEADTPDNFQSRRPNTSFCFLDIRSPGLGDTAMYLCATRPRSANEQFFGPGTRLTVL.

This clone has only a few counts. V usage is TRBV2 and J usage is TRBJ2-5; D possibly corresponds to TRBD1 (6 bases). V was trimmed by 6 bases and J by 3 bases, leaving 11 bases between them. The CDR3 is 13 amino acids. Germline V gene data show CDR1 as SNHLY and CDR2 as FYNNEI. As DNA, the CDR3 is TGTGCCAGCAGAGACGGACAGAAAGAGACCCAGTACTTC. It specifies CASRDGQKETQYF.

The V gene is TRBV29-1, the J gene TRBJ2-1; TRBD2 is a possible D gene (5 bases). The CDR3 extends over 16 amino acids. Trimming took 4 bases from V and 2 from J, leaving 18 bases between them. CDR1 is SQVTM, CDR2 ANQGSEA, per germline. For the CDR3, the DNA is TGCAGCGTTGGAGGTGCGGGCAGCCATACCTACAATGAGCAGTTCTTC. It yields the protein CSVGGAGSHTYNEQFF.

This clone was picked up a small number of times. The chain joins TRBV2 to TRBJ2-5; D call uncertain. The ends were cut back, 1 base at V and 4 bases at J, with 13 bases in the middle. CDR3 length equals 15 residues. Per the germline V gene, CDR1 is SNHLY and CDR2 is FYNNEI. In DNA form, the CDR3 reads TGTGCCAGCAGTGAAGACGTCCAATGGAGAGAGACCCAGTACTTC. Its translation is CASSEDVQWRETQYF.

The DNA for the CDR3 is TGCGCCAGCAGCTACCGGACTAGCGGGAATGTCGGGGAGCTGTTTTTT. This gives the protein CASSYRTSGNVGELFF. This chain uses TRBV5-1 with TRBJ2-2; 12 bases line up with TRBD2. The CDR3 length is 16 residues. V shed 3 bases and J 7 bases; nucleotides not matched to a gene: 7. The V gene's germline CDR1 is SGHRS and CDR2 YFSETQ.

The genes are TRBV19 and TRBJ2-5, with D tentatively TRBD1 (6 bases). Germline CDR1 reads LNHDA; CDR2 reads SQIVND (reference sequence). CDR3 size: 12 residues. The V end lost 10 bases, the J end lost 2 bases, and 11 bases lay between the germline ends. DNA for the CDR3: TGTGCCACTAGGACAGAGCAAGAGACCCAGTACTTC. Its protein product is CATRTEQETQYF.

This chain uses TRBV19 with TRBJ1-1; the match to TRBD1 covers 9 bases. The germline gives CDR1 LNHDA, CDR2 SQIVND (reference sequence). There are 15 residues in the CDR3. V was pared by 6 bases and J by 1 base, with 6 bases of the junction left unmatched. Written as DNA, the CDR3 is TGTGCCAGTAGCGACCCGGGACAGGGGAACACTGAAGCTTTCTTT. This encodes CASSDPGQGNTEAFF.

This chain links TRBV18 with TRBJ2-1; 8 nucleotides line up with TRBD2. Germline CDR1 KGHSH, CDR2 LQKENI. CDR3 length: 17 residues. V shed 3 bases and J 0 bases; nucleotides not matched to a gene: 7. CDR3 amino acids: CASSPPSAGGSYNEQFF. Written as DNA, the CDR3 is TGTGCCAGCTCACCCCCGTCGGCGGGAGGCTCCTACAATGAGCAGTTCTTC.

J is TRBJ2-2 and V is TRBV7-2, with D unresolved. The germline CDR1 and CDR2 sequences are SGHTA and FQGNSA. The CDR3 covers 18 residues. V lost 1 base, J lost 6 bases, and 21 bases lay in between. This CDR3 is CASSLVRTGRLLAGELFF. The CDR3 nucleotides are TGTGCCAGCAGCTTAGTTAGAACCGGTCGATTATTGGCCGGGGAGCTGTTTTTT.

The chain combines TRBV19 with TRBJ2-1; the D is unclear. Germline V gene lookup returns CDR1 LNHDA and CDR2 SQIVND (reference sequence). This CDR3 contains 15 residues. The germline V and J ends were trimmed by 6 bases and 0 bases, with 12 bases remaining between them. The CDR3 is CASSLDLSSYNEQFF. CDR3 nucleotide sequence: TGTGCCAGTAGCCTAGACCTGAGCTCCTACAATGAGCAGTTCTTC.

This rearrangement joins TRBV6-5 to TRBJ1-2; a possible D gene is TRBD1 (6 bases). Per the germline V gene, CDR1 is MNHEY and CDR2 is SVGAGI. Trimming cost V 4 bases and J 4 bases, with 19 bases left between them. The CDR3 runs to 16 residues. This chain's CDR3 is CASSFTGTQTLYGYTF. DNA for the CDR3: TGTGCCAGCAGTTTTACCGGGACACAGACCCTCTATGGCTACACCTTC.

This clone was counted only a few times. This rearrangement joins TRBV7-6 to TRBJ2-7; maybe TRBD1 (5 bases). This CDR3 contains 18 residues. Germline CDR1 SGHVS, CDR2 FNYEAQ. Trimming took 5 bases from V and 0 from J, leaving 23 bases between them. Here the CDR3 DNA reads TGTGCCAGCAGCCTCCAAGGGGCAATAGACGGGTACTCCTACGAGCAGTACTTC. The encoded protein is CASSLQGAIDGYSYEQYF.

This clone was detected a few times. This chain joins TRBV7-6 and TRBJ2-3; D not certain. The V gene's germline CDR1 is SGHVS and CDR2 FNYEAQ. This CDR3 contains 14 residues. V lost 0 bases, J lost 0 bases, and 4 bases lay in between. CDR3 in DNA: TGTGCCAGCAGCTTAGCGTCTAGCACAGATACGCAGTATTTT. Its protein is CASSLASSTDTQYF.

The V and J genes are TRBV7-2 and TRBJ2-1; 10 bases fit TRBD2. The CDR3 has 15 amino acids. Germline V gives CDR1 SGHTA, CDR2 FQGNSA. With V trimmed by 5 bases and J by 10 bases, 11 bases remained unmatched. In nucleotides, the CDR3 is TGTGCCAGCAGCCGTAGGGGGACTAGCGCCCCCGAGCAGTTCTTC. Translated, it gives CASSRRGTSAPEQFF.